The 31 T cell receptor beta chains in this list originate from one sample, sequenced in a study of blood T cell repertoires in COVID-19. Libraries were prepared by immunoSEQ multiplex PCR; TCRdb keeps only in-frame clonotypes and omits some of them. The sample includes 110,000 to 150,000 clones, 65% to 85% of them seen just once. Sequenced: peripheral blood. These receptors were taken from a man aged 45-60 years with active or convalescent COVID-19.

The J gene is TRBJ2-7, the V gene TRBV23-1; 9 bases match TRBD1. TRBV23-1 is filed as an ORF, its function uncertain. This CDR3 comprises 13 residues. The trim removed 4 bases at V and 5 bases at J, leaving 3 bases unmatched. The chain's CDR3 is CASSPRDRDEQYF. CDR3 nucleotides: TGCGCCAGCAGTCCCAGGGACAGGGACGAGCAGTACTTC.

This CDR3 is CASSPPGQKEQFF. In DNA form, the CDR3 reads TGTGCCAGCTCACCCCCGGGACAGAAAGAGCAGTTCTTC. The chain joins TRBV18 to TRBJ2-1, with TRBD1 identical over 7 bases. Germline CDR1 is KGHSH and CDR2 is LQKENI. Unmatched junction bases numbered 6, after V lost 3 bases and J lost 10 bases. This CDR3 comprises 13 residues.

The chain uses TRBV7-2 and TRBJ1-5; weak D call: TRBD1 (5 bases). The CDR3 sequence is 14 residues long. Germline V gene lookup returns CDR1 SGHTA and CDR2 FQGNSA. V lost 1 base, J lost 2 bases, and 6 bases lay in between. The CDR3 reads CASSLVQGNQPQHF. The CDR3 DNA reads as TGTGCCAGCAGCTTAGTACAGGGCAATCAGCCCCAGCATTTT.

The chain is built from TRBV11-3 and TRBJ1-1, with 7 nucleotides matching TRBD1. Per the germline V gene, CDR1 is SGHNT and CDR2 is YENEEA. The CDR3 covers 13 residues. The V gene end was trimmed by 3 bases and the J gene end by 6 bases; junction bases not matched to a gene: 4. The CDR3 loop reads CASSFDRDAEAFF. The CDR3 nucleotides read TGTGCCAGCAGCTTTGACAGGGACGCTGAAGCTTTCTTT.

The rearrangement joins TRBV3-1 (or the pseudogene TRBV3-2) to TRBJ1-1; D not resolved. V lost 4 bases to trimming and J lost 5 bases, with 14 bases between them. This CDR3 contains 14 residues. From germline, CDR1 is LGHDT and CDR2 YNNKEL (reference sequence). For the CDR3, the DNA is TGTGCCAGCAGCCCCCTAGGTCGGTGGACTGAAGCTTTCTTT. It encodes CASSPLGRWTEAFF.

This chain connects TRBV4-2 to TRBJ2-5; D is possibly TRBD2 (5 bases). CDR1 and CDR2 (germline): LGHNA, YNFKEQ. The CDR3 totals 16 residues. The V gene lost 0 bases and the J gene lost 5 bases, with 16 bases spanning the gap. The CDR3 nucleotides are TGTGCCAGCAGCCAAGAAGTGGGCCTAGCCTCGGAGACCCAGTACTTC. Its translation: CASSQEVGLASETQYF.

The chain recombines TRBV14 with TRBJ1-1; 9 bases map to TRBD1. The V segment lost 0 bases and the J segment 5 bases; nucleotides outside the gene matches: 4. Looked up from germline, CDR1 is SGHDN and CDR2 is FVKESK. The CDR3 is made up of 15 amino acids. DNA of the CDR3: TGTGCCAGCAGCCAAGATCATGGACAGGGGACTGAAGCTTTCTTT. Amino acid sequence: CASSQDHGQGTEAFF.

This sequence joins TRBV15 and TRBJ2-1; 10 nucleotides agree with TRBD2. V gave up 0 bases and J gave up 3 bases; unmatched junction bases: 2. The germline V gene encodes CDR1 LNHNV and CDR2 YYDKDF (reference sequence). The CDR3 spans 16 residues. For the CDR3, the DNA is TGTGCCACCAGCAGAGAAATAGCGGGAGGCTACAATGAGCAGTTCTTC. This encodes CATSREIAGGYNEQFF.

This chain's CDR3 is CASSLLAGWFADTQYF. As DNA, the CDR3 is TGTGCCAGCAGTTTACTAGCGGGGTGGTTTGCAGATACGCAGTATTTT. V usage is TRBV6-5 and J usage is TRBJ2-3; 10 bases line up with TRBD2. Germline lookup yields CDR1 MNHEY and CDR2 SVGAGI. The V gene end was trimmed by 4 bases and the J gene end by 4 bases; junction bases not matched to a gene: 8. CDR3 length equals 16 residues.

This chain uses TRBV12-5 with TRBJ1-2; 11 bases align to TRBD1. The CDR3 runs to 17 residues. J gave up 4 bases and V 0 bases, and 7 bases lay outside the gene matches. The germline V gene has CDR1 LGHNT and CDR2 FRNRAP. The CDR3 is CASGLVRDGTGGYGYTF. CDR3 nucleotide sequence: TGTGCTAGTGGTTTGGTACGGGATGGGACAGGGGGCTATGGCTACACCTTC. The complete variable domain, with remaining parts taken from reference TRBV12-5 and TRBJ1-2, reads DARVTQTPRHKVTEMGQEVTMRCQPILGHNTVFWYRQTMMQGLELLAYFRNRAPLDDSGMPKDRFSAEMPDATLATLKIQPSEPRDSAVYFCASGLVRDGTGGYGYTFGSGTRLTVV.

The CDR3 is CASSQGPGTGNEKLFF. The CDR3 coding sequence is TGTGCCAGCAGCCAAGGTCCCGGGACAGGTAATGAAAAACTGTTTTTT. The V gene is TRBV4-2, the J gene TRBJ1-4; 8 nucleotides match TRBD1. Losses at the gene ends were 1 base for V and 4 bases for J; bases not matched to a gene: 5. CDR3 size: 16 residues. Germline-derived CDR1 and CDR2 are LGHNA and YNFKEQ.

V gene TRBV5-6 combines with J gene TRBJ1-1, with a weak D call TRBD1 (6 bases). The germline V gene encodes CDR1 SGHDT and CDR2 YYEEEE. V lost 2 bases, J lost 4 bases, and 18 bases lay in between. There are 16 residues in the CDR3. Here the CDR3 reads CASSFFSGGLGTEAFF. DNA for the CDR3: TGTGCCAGCAGCTTTTTTTCGGGGGGGCTCGGCACTGAAGCTTTCTTT.

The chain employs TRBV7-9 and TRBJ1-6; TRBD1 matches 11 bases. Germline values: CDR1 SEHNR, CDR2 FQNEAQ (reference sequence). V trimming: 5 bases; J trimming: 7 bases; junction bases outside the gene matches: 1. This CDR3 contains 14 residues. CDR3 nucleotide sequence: TGTGCCAGCAGCCGGGACAGGGGGAATTCACCCCTCCACTTT. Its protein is CASSRDRGNSPLHF. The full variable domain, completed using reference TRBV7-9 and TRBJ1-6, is DTGVSQNPRHKITKRGQNVTFRCDPISEHNRLYWYRQTLGQGPEFLTYFQNEAQLEKSRLLSDRFSAERPKGSFSTLEIQRTEQGDSAMYLCASSRDRGNSPLHFGNGTRLTVT.

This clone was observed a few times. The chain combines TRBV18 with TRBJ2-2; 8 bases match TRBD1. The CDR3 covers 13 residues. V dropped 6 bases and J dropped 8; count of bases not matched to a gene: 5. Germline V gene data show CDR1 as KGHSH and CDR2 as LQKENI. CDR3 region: CASSSGQGGELFF. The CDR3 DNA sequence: TGTGCCAGCTCCAGCGGACAGGGAGGGGAGCTGTTTTTT.

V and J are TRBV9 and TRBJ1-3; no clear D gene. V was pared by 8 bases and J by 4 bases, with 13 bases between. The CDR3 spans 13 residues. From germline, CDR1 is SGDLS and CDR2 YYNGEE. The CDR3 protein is CASSRALGNTIYF. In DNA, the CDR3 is TGTGCCAGTTCGAGGGCTTTAGGAAACACCATATATTTT.

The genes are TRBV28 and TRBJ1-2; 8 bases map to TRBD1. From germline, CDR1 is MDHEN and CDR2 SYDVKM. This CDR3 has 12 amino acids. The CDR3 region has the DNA TGTGTCAAGGACAGGGAACCTTATGGCTACACCTTC. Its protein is CVKDREPYGYTF.

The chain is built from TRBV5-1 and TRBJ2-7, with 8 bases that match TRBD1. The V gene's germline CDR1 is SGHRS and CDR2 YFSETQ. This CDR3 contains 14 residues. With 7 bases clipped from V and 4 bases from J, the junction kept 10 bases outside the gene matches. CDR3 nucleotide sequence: TGCGCCAGCGCTGGGTCAGGGGGCGAATACGAGCAGTACTTC. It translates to CASAGSGGEYEQYF.

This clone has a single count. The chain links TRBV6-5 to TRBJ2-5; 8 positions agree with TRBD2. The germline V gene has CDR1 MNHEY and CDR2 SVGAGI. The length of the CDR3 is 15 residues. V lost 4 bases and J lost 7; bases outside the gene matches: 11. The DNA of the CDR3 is TGTGCCAGCAGTTTTACTAGCGGAGGGATTGTGACCCAGTACTTC. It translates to CASSFTSGGIVTQYF.

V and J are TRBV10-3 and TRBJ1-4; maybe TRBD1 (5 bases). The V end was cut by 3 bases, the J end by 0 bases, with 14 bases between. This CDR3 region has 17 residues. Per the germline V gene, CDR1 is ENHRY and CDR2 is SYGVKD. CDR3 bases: TGTGCCATCAGTGAAGTCAAGGGGCCTGCAACTAATGAAAAACTGTTTTTT. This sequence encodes CAISEVKGPATNEKLFF.

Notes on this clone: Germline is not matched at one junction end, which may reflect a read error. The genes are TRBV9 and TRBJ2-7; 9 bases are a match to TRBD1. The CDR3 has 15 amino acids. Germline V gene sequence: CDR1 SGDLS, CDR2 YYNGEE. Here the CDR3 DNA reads TGTGCCAGCAGCCTTAGTACAGGGGGCTCCCACGAGCAGTACTTC. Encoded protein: CASSLSTGGSHEQYF. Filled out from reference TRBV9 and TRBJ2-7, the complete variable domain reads DSGVTQTPKHLITATGQRVTLRCSPRSGDLSVYWYQQSLDQGLQFLIQYYNGEERAKGNILERFSAQQFPDLHSELNLSSLELGDSALYFCASSLSTGGSHEQYFGPGTRLTVT.

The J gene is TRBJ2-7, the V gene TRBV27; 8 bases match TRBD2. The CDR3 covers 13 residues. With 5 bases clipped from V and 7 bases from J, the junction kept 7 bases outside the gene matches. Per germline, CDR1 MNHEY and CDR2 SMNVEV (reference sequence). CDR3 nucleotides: TGTGCCAGCAGTACCGGGGGGGGGCGGGAGCAGTACTTC. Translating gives CASSTGGGREQYF.

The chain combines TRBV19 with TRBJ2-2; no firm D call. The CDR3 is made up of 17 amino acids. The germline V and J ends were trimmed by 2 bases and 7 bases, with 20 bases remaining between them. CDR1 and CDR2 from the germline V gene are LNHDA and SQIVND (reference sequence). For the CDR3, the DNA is TGTGCCAGTAGTATAAAGAGTCGCGCGGCCACGGGCGGGGAGCTGTTTTTT. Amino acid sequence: CASSIKSRAATGGELFF.

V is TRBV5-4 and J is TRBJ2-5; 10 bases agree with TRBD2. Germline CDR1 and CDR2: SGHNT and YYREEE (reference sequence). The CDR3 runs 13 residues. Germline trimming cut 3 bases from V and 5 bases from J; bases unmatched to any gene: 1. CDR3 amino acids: CASSSSGSETQYF. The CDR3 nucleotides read TGTGCCAGCAGCTCTAGCGGGAGTGAGACCCAGTACTTC.

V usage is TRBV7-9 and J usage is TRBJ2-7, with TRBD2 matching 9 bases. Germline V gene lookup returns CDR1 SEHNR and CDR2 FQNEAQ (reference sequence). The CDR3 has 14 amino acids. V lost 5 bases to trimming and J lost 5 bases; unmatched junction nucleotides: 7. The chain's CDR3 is CASSPGLAGNEQYF. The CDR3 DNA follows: TGTGCCAGCAGCCCAGGGCTAGCGGGGAACGAGCAGTACTTC.

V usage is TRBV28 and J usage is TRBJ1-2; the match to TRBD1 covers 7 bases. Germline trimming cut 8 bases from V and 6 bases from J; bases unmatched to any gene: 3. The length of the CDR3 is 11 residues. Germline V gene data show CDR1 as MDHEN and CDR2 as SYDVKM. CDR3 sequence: CASQGGNGYTF. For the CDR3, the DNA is TGTGCCAGCCAAGGGGGCAATGGCTACACCTTC.

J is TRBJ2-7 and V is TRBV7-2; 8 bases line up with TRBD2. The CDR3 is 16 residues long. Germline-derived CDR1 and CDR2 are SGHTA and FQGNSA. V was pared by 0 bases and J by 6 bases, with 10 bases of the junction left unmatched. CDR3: CASSLARAGALGEQYF. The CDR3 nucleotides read TGTGCCAGCAGCTTAGCGCGAGCGGGAGCCTTGGGCGAGCAGTACTTC.

This chain's CDR3 is CASSTRDRAYEQYF. In nucleotides, the CDR3 is TGTGCCAGCAGTACCCGGGACAGGGCGTACGAGCAGTACTTC. The V gene is TRBV28, the J gene TRBJ2-7; 9 nucleotides align to TRBD1. Germline V CDR1 and CDR2: MDHEN, SYDVKM. The CDR3 has 14 residues. Germline trimming cut 5 bases from V and 4 bases from J; bases unmatched to any gene: 6.

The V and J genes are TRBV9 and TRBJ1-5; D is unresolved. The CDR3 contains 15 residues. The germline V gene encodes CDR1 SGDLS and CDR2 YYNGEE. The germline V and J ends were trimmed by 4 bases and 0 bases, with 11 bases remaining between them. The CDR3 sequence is CASSPGLYSNQPQHF. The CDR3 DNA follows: TGTGCCAGCAGCCCAGGACTATATAGCAATCAGCCCCAGCATTTT.

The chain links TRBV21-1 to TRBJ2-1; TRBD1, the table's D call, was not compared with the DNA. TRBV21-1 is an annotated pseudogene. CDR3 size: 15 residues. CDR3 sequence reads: CASSKSDSSYNEQFF. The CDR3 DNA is TGTGCCAGCAGCAAATCCGACAGCTCCTACAATGAGCAGTTCTTC.

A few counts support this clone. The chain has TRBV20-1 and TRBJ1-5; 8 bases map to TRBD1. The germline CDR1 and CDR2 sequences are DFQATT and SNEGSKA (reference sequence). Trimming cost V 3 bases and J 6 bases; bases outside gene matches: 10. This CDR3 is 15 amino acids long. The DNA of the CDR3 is TGCAGTGCTAGTCCCTCCGGCGACAGGGGTCAGCCCCAGCATTTT. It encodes CSASPSGDRGQPQHF.

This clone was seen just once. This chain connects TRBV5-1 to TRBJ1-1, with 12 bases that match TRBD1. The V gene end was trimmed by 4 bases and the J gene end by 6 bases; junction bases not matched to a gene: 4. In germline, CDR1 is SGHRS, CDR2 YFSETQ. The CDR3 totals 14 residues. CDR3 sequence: CASSGGQGAAEAFF. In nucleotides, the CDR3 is TGCGCCAGCAGCGGGGGACAGGGGGCGGCTGAAGCTTTCTTT.